Following are 18 T cell receptor beta chains from one sample sequenced in a study of CD8+CD57+ T cells in acquired aplastic anemia. Genomic DNA was employed as the template in profiling TCR beta VDJ and CDR3. Each CDR3 protein gets one entry after TCRdb re-called the reads with MiXCR. The sample holds approximately 180,000 distinct CDR3 sequences; roughly 48% are singletons and the top ten take approximately 1%. Sequencing was done on patients that had shown CD8+CD57+ cell expansion by flow cytometry. Sequencing was done on a sample of sorted CD4+, CD8+, or CD8+CD57+ T cells (not recorded which) from PBMCs. The receptors here all came from a human donor with aplastic anemia.

V usage is TRBV19 and J usage is TRBJ2-1; D perhaps matches TRBD1 (6 bases). In germline, CDR1 is LNHDA, CDR2 SQIVND (reference sequence). This CDR3 is 14 amino acids long. V was clipped by 11 bases and J by 0 bases, with 14 bases between them. CDR3 loop: CACKDSLSYNEQFF. The CDR3 coding sequence is TGTGCCTGTAAGGACAGCCTCTCCTACAATGAGCAGTTCTTC.

This clonotype was found many times. The chain uses TRBV5-5 and TRBJ2-7; D might be TRBD1 or TRBD2, each matching 5 bases. From germline, CDR1 is SGHKS and CDR2 YYEKEE (reference sequence). V was cut by 3 bases and J by 7 bases, with 17 bases left in between. The CDR3 extends over 14 amino acids. This chain's CDR3 is CASSSSRVSGEQYF. The CDR3 DNA follows: TGTGCCAGCAGCTCCTCCAGGGTTTCGGGGGAGCAGTACTTC. Supplemented by reference TRBV5-5 and TRBJ2-7, the full variable domain reads DAGVTQSPTHLIKTRGQQVTLRCSPISGHKSVSWYQQVLGQGPQFIFQYYEKEERGRGNFPDRFSARQFPNYSSELNVNALLLGDSALYLCASSSSRVSGEQYFGPGTRLTVT.

In the case of this clonotype: The junction departs from germline at one end; a sequencing error may be responsible. The V call is TRBV19, the J call TRBJ2-7; D may be TRBD1 (5 bases). CDR1 LNHDA and CDR2 SQIVND come from the germline V gene (reference sequence). The CDR3 loop spans 14 amino acids. CDR3 nucleotide sequence: TGTGCCAGTAGGGAGACACAGGTCTCCCACGAGCAGTACTTC. Its translation: CASRETQVSHEQYF. The variable domain in full, with the rest retrieved from reference TRBV19 and TRBJ2-7, is DGGITQSPKYLFRKEGQNVTLSCEQNLNHDAMYWYRQDPGQGLRLIYYSQIVNDFQKGDIAEGYSVSREKKESFPLTVTSAQKNPTAFYLCASRETQVSHEQYFGPGTRLTVT.

Of note for this clonotype: A much larger clone sits a single nucleotide away, making a read error possible. The gene calls are TRBV5-6 and TRBJ1-2; 8 positions match TRBD1. Germline V gene data show CDR1 as SGHDT and CDR2 as YYEEEE. V lost 2 bases to trimming and J lost 8 bases; unmatched junction nucleotides: 14. The CDR3 is 16 amino acids. CDR3 in amino acids: CASSLPGAGGEYGYTF. CDR3 in DNA: TGTGCCAGCAGCTTACCCGGGGCAGGGGGCGAATACGGCTACACCTTC.

At least ten counts were recorded for this clonotype. In DNA form, the CDR3 reads TGTGCCACCAGCAGAGAACGACGAGGGTACTACGAGCAGTACTTC. Amino acids: CATSRERRGYYEQYF. The rearrangement joins TRBV15 to TRBJ2-7, with a weak D call TRBD2 (5 bases). The germline V gene encodes CDR1 LNHNV and CDR2 YYDKDF (reference sequence). Between the trimmed V and J ends, which lost 0 bases and 3 bases, there was a span of 12 bases. The CDR3 loop spans 15 amino acids.

The chain joins TRBV7-9 to TRBJ2-7; D tentatively fits TRBD1 or TRBD2 (5 bases each). Per the germline V gene, CDR1 is SEHNR and CDR2 is FQNEAQ (reference sequence). V gave up 5 bases and J gave up 1 base, with 12 bases separating them. The CDR3 loop spans 14 amino acids. The CDR3 bases are TGTGCCAGCAGCGCACCGGGACGGTCCTACGAGCAGTACTTC. This translates into CASSAPGRSYEQYF.

This clonotype was seen repeatedly, ten times or more. The J gene is TRBJ1-5, the V gene TRBV6-5, with D maybe TRBD1 (5 bases). V lost 7 bases, J lost 6 bases, and 16 bases lay in between. The CDR3 length is 14 residues. Germline CDR1 and CDR2: MNHEY and SVGAGI. The CDR3 DNA is TGTGCCAGCACGACCCAGAGGGGTCGTCAGCCCCAGCATTTT. Its translation: CASTTQRGRQPQHF.

The chain joins TRBV7-2 to TRBJ2-7, with a tentative D call TRBD1 (6 bases). The CDR3 contains 12 residues. The V and J ends lost 6 bases and 6 bases respectively, with 12 bases between them. Germline V gene sequence: CDR1 SGHTA, CDR2 FQGNSA. CDR3 in amino acids: CASSEGGPEQYF. In DNA form, the CDR3 reads TGTGCCAGCAGTGAAGGGGGACCCGAGCAGTACTTC.

This clonotype was detected a few times. This clone may be a read error of a much larger clone one base away. The V call is TRBV10-3, the J call TRBJ2-1; 8 bases match TRBD2. The CDR3 is made up of 13 amino acids. Germline V gene data show CDR1 as ENHRY and CDR2 as SYGVKD. The CDR3 nucleotides are TGTGCCACCCGGGGGGGCCGTACCAATGAGCAGCTCTTC. Translated: CATRGGRTNEQLF.

At least ten counts were recorded for this clonotype. The chain employs TRBV5-1 and TRBJ1-5, with unresolved D. The CDR3 spans 14 residues. The V end was cut by 4 bases, the J end by 2 bases, with 10 bases between. From germline, CDR1 is SGHRS and CDR2 YFSETQ. The CDR3 reads CASSEGSGNQPQHF. CDR3 bases: TGCGCCAGCAGCGAAGGTTCAGGCAATCAGCCCCAGCATTTT.

This clonotype was detected many times. The CDR3 here is CASSDVGQGVGTQYF. The CDR3 DNA reads as TGTGCCAGCAGTGATGTTGGACAGGGGGTCGGGACCCAGTACTTC. The J gene is TRBJ2-5, the V gene TRBV2, with TRBD1 matching 10 bases. Trimming removed 3 bases from V and 7 bases from J; junction bases left unmatched: 8. The CDR3 has 15 amino acids. Germline CDR1 SNHLY, CDR2 FYNNEI.

This clonotype came up many times. The rearrangement joins TRBV12-3 or TRBV12-4 to TRBJ2-1; no clear D gene. The length of the CDR3 is 13 residues. V dropped 1 base and J dropped 6 bases, with 7 bases sitting between them. CDR3 nucleotide sequence: TGTGCCAGCAGTTTAGGGCAGTTCAATGAGCAGTTCTTC. As protein: CASSLGQFNEQFF.

V is TRBV24-1 and J is TRBJ2-7, with 14 nucleotides matching TRBD2. CDR3 size: 16 residues. The V and J ends lost 5 bases and 7 bases, in that order; junction bases with no gene match: 9. Per germline, CDR1 KGHDR and CDR2 SFDVKD. In nucleotides, the CDR3 is TGTGCCACCAGTGCCCCCGGGACTAGCGGGAGTCTGGAGCAGTACTTC. Translation gives CATSAPGTSGSLEQYF.

The chain carries TRBV2 and TRBJ2-7, with D perhaps TRBD2 (6 bases). Germline-derived CDR1 and CDR2 are SNHLY and FYNNEI. Trimming removed 8 bases from V and 3 bases from J, with 8 bases in between. The CDR3 covers 11 residues. The CDR3 is CASASDYEQYF. CDR3 sequence (DNA): TGTGCCAGCGCTAGCGACTACGAGCAGTACTTC.

In this sample, this clonotype is medium-sized. The chain has TRBV10-1 and TRBJ2-2; TRBD2 matches 8 bases. CDR3 length: 15 residues. After removal of 5 bases from V and 0 bases from J, the junction contained 2 bases not matched to a gene. Germline V CDR1 and CDR2: WNHNN, SYGVQD (reference sequence). The CDR3 DNA follows: TGCGCCAGCAGTACACTAGCGGCGAACACCGGGGAGCTGTTTTTT. This gives the protein CASSTLAANTGELFF.

This clonotype occurred a few times. The rearrangement uses TRBV27 and TRBJ1-2; perhaps TRBD1 as D (5 bases). Germline-derived CDR1 and CDR2 are MNHEY and SMNVEV (reference sequence). This CDR3 is 14 amino acids long. The V and J ends lost 5 bases and 0 bases respectively, with 10 bases between them. For the CDR3, the DNA is TGTGCCAGCAGTACCCAGGGAGCTAACTATGGCTACACCTTC. It encodes CASSTQGANYGYTF.

This clonotype was seen at least ten times. The V call is TRBV7-9, the J call TRBJ2-5, with D possibly matching TRBD2 (6 bases). Trimming took 0 bases from V and 4 from J, leaving 9 bases between them. CDR1 is SEHNR, CDR2 FQNEAQ, per germline (reference sequence). CDR3 length: 14 residues. The CDR3 loop reads CASSLAGGRETQYF. The CDR3 DNA reads as TGTGCCAGCAGCTTAGCCGGAGGGCGAGAGACCCAGTACTTC. Complete variable domain (other parts from reference TRBV7-9 and TRBJ2-5): DTGVSQNPRHKITKRGQNVTFRCDPISEHNRLYWYRQTLGQGPEFLTYFQNEAQLEKSRLLSDRFSAERPKGSFSTLEIQRTEQGDSAMYLCASSLAGGRETQYFGPGTRLLVL.

The rearrangement joins TRBV12-3 or TRBV12-4 to TRBJ2-5, with TRBD2 matching over 12 bases. This CDR3 has 17 residues. The ends lost 6 bases at V and 0 bases at J; junction bases unmatched: 8. This chain's CDR3 is CASRSPSGGVYQETQYF. The CDR3 nucleotides are TGTGCCAGCAGGTCTCCTAGCGGGGGGGTGTACCAAGAGACCCAGTACTTC.